This is a list of T cell receptor beta chains from one sample in a study of response to subunit inactivated influenza vaccine. One entry per CDR3 protein results from TCRdb running MiXCR on the RT-PCR reads. The sample holds 530,000 or so distinct CDR3 sequences; around 11% are singletons and the top ten take about 10%. The source was PBMCs from blood, collected on the day of vaccination. These receptors originate from a man over 45 who received an inactivated influenza vaccine. Both conserved end residues are part of each CDR3. The D gene is left open where the match is weak. Clone size is shown for a subset of rows, as once, few, many or a class of expanded clone.

>-|TRBJ2-2|TRBV5-1|-
TGCGCCAGCAGCTTGGCCCCGACTATACGCACCGGGGAGCTGTTTTTT
CASSLAPTIRTGELFF
>-|TRBJ1-2|TRBV29-1|few
TGCAGCGTTGATGGAGGGGCCCACTATGGCTACACCTTC
CSVDGGAHYGYTF
>TRBD1|TRBJ2-5|TRBV4-3|-
TGCGCCAGCAGCCATAGGACAGGGTTGGGAGAGACCCAGTACTTC
CASSHRTGLGETQYF
>TRBD1|TRBJ2-3|TRBV5-1|-
TGCGCCAGCAGCCGGGGACAGGGCCCAGGCACAGATACGCAGTATTTT
CASSRGQGPGTDTQYF
>-|TRBJ2-5|TRBV28|-
TGTGCCAGCAGTTCGCCTAGCTCTCGGGAGACCCAGTACTTC
CASSSPSSRETQYF
>-|TRBJ2-7|TRBV29-1|-
TGCAGCGTTGAGTCGGGGGGCCAGTACTTC
CSVESGGQYF
>TRBD1|TRBJ1-1|TRBV7-9|few
TGTGCCAGCAGCGCGAGACAGGGAGGGGGAACTGAAGCTTTCTTT
CASSARQGGGTEAFF
>-|TRBJ2-1|TRBV29-1|few
TGCAGCGTCCCGATGGTAGCGATCAATGAGCAGTTCTTC
CSVPMVAINEQFF
>TRBD2|TRBJ2-1|TRBV12-3/TRBV12-4|few
TGTGCCAGCAGCTGGACTAGCGGGAAGGATGAGCAGTTCTTC
CASSWTSGKDEQFF
>-|TRBJ2-1|TRBV12-3/TRBV12-4|many
TGTGCCAGCAGGTCAACTAGCAATGAGCAGTTCTTC
CASRSTSNEQFF
>-|TRBJ2-3|TRBV6-2/TRBV6-3|-
TGTGCCAGCCGATTGTGGCGCGGGACAGATACGCAGTATTTT
CASRLWRGTDTQYF
>-|TRBJ2-7|TRBV7-9|many
TGTGCCAGCAGCTCATCGAGCGCGTCCTACGAGCAGTACTTC
CASSSSSASYEQYF
>-|TRBJ2-2|TRBV5-1|-
TGCGCCAGCAGCATAGAGGGGTTGAACACCGGGGAGCTGTTTTTT
CASSIEGLNTGELFF
>TRBD2|TRBJ2-5|TRBV12-3/TRBV12-4|few
TGTGCCAGCAGGCTGGGACTAGCGGGGGGAACCTCCCAAGAGACCCAGTACTTC
CASRLGLAGGTSQETQYF
>TRBD1|TRBJ2-5|TRBV6-5|few
TGTGCCAGCAGTTACTCTGGACAGGGACCATGGGAGACCCAGTACTTC
CASSYSGQGPWETQYF
>TRBD1|TRBJ2-5|TRBV28|few
TGTGCCAGCAGTTCCCGGGACAGGGGGGTTCAAGAGACCCAGTACTTC
CASSSRDRGVQETQYF
>TRBD1|TRBJ1-5|TRBV4-2|few
TGTGCCAGCAGCCCGAATCAGGGGGCCGCTCTCTATCAGCCCCAGCATTTT
CASSPNQGAALYQPQHF
>TRBD2|TRBJ2-6|TRBV6-5|-
TGTGCCAGCAGTTACGGACCCGGGAGGACTGGGGCCAACGTCCTGACTTTC
CASSYGPGRTGANVLTF
>-|TRBJ1-5|TRBV6-5|-
TGTGCCAGCAGTTACCGGCAGGGGAGCAATCAGCCCCAGCATTTT
CASSYRQGSNQPQHF
>TRBD1|TRBJ2-7|TRBV12-3/TRBV12-4|few
TGTGCCAGCAGTTTAGCTGCCGGGACAGATATTTACGAGCAGTACTTC
CASSLAAGTDIYEQYF
>-|TRBJ2-1|TRBV24-1|-
TGTGCCACCAGTGACCCTGGGAACTTAGACAATGAGCAGTTCTTC
CATSDPGNLDNEQFF
>-|TRBJ2-5|TRBV12-3/TRBV12-4|-
TGTGCCAGCAGTTTAGTATGGGAGCCCTCCGGGGACCAGTACTTC
CASSLVWEPSGDQYF
>-|TRBJ2-5|TRBV7-2|-
TGTGCCAGCAGCTTAGCTTTGATCCAAGAGACCCAGTACTTC
CASSLALIQETQYF